The 7 T cell receptor beta chains reported below all come from one sample, sequenced in a study of blood T cell repertoires in COVID-19. The repertoire was sequenced with immunoSEQ multiplex PCR; TCRdb's copy has only in-frame clones and lacks some. The table includes around 150,000 clones, approximately 79% detected once. The sample comprised PBMCs or T cells enriched from blood (not recorded which). These receptor sequences come from a woman between 45 and 60 years old who had recovered from COVID-19.

The gene calls are TRBV11-3 and TRBJ2-3; perhaps TRBD1 as D (5 bases). Germline lookup yields CDR1 SGHNT and CDR2 YENEEA. Between the trimmed V and J ends, which lost 5 bases and 0 bases, there was a span of 15 bases. The CDR3 loop spans 16 amino acids. The CDR3 loop is CASSPLPTVSTDTQYF. The CDR3 nucleotides are TGTGCCAGCAGCCCCCTCCCGACAGTTAGCACAGATACGCAGTATTTT. Full variable domain (remainder filled in from reference TRBV11-3 and TRBJ2-3): EAGVVQSPRYKIIEKKQPVAFWCNPISGHNTLYWYLQNLGQGPELLIRYENEEAVDDSQLPKDRFSAERLKGVDSTLKIQPAELGDSAVYLCASSPLPTVSTDTQYFGPGTRLTVL.

This rearrangement joins TRBV30 to TRBJ1-5; no clear D. Deletions cut 1 base from V and 4 bases from J, with 5 bases between. Germline loops: CDR1 GTSNPN, CDR2 SVGIG (reference sequence). The CDR3 is 12 amino acids. The CDR3 DNA reads TGTGCCTGGAGTGACGGTAATCAGCCCCAGCATTTT. Amino acid sequence: CAWSDGNQPQHF.

V and J are TRBV19 and TRBJ2-3, with TRBD2 identical over 8 bases. Germline CDR1 reads LNHDA; CDR2 reads SQIVND (reference sequence). The CDR3 consists of 15 residues. V trimming: 7 bases; J trimming: 4 bases; junction bases outside the gene matches: 10. CDR3 bases: TGTGCCAGTAAATTTGACGGGAGGGCCGCAGATACGCAGTATTTT. Its protein product is CASKFDGRAADTQYF.

The rearrangement joins TRBV7-8 to TRBJ1-2, with D unclear. Germline assignment: CDR1 SGHVS and CDR2 FQNEAQ. Trimming cost V 3 bases and J 0 bases, with 11 bases left between them. The CDR3 extends over 15 amino acids. The CDR3 spells CASSFRQNTNYGYTF. The CDR3 coding sequence is TGTGCCAGCAGCTTTCGTCAGAATACTAACTATGGCTACACCTTC.

This clone has only a few counts. The chain employs TRBV15 and TRBJ1-6; weak D call: TRBD1 (5 bases). Per germline, CDR1 LNHNV and CDR2 YYDKDF (reference sequence). This CDR3 contains 14 residues. Trimming took off 3 bases at V and 8 bases at J, with 11 bases between the two ends. CDR3 region: CATSRRQSDSPLHF. DNA for the CDR3: TGTGCCACCAGCAGGCGACAGAGCGATTCACCCCTCCACTTT.

The CDR3 reads CATALQGGTEAFF. In nucleotides, the CDR3 is TGTGCCACTGCCCTACAGGGGGGCACTGAAGCTTTCTTT. J is TRBJ1-1 and V is TRBV10-3; 8 positions match TRBD1. In germline, CDR1 is ENHRY, CDR2 SYGVKD. With 10 bases clipped from V and 4 bases from J, the junction kept 8 bases outside the gene matches. This CDR3 contains 13 residues.

The rearrangement links TRBV5-6 to TRBJ1-1; D is ambiguous. From germline, CDR1 is SGHDT and CDR2 YYEEEE. V gave up 2 bases and J gave up 7 bases, with 12 bases separating them. The CDR3 runs 13 residues. The CDR3 sequence: CASSFPLYSEAFF. The CDR3 DNA reads as TGTGCCAGCAGCTTTCCTCTCTATAGTGAAGCTTTCTTT.